These 20 T cell receptor beta chains share one sample of origin, sequenced in a study of blood T cells in healthy people across ages. The authors ran a second PCR of 7 to 11 cycles using a sample-barcoded 5' primer and a J-beta primer mix. TCRdb re-called the 5' RACE reads with MiXCR, one entry per CDR3 protein. The sample yields 1.5 million or so distinct CDR3 sequences, 35% to 45% seen once. Material: blood. These receptors all stem from a woman between 18 and 29 years old in good health.

This clonotype turned up a few times. The rearrangement links TRBV7-2 to TRBJ2-1, with D perhaps matching TRBD2 (6 bases). The CDR3 covers 13 residues. Trimming removed 5 bases from V and 10 bases from J, with 15 bases in between. The germline V gene has CDR1 SGHTA and CDR2 FQGNSA. As DNA, the CDR3 is TGTGCCAGCAGCCCATACGGGAGCGGCGAGCAGTTCTTC. Encoded protein: CASSPYGSGEQFF.

The chain has TRBV12-3 or TRBV12-4 and TRBJ2-7; 8 bases line up with TRBD1. The CDR3 consists of 16 residues. J gave up 12 bases and V 5 bases, and 21 bases lay outside the gene matches. In DNA form, the CDR3 reads TGTGCCAGCAGTCAACCCGGGACAGGCATACAAGAGACCCGGTACTTC. Translation: CASSQPGTGIQETRYF.

As for this clonotype: One junction end disagrees with the germline gene, perhaps due to a read error. The V and J genes are TRBV30 and TRBJ1-2; a possible D gene is TRBD1 (5 bases). The CDR3 covers 13 residues. The germline V gene has CDR1 GTSNPN and CDR2 SVGIG (reference sequence). Here the CDR3 reads CAWSKGLGYGNTF. As DNA, the CDR3 is TGTGCCTGGAGTAAGGGGCTCGGCTATGGCAACACCTTC.

This clonotype was counted a few times. The chain recombines TRBV5-1 with TRBJ1-5; D unclear. Germline CDR1 reads SGHRS; CDR2 reads YFSETQ. The V end lost 4 bases, the J end lost 0 bases, and 20 bases lay between the germline ends. The CDR3 sequence is 18 residues long. CDR3 DNA sequence: TGCGCCAGCAGCCCCGATTTTGTCGGCCGGAATAGCAATCAGCCCCAGCATTTT. Protein: CASSPDFVGRNSNQPQHF. Together with reference TRBV5-1 and TRBJ1-5, the CDR3 gives the full variable domain: KAGVTQTPRYLIKTRGQQVTLSCSPISGHRSVSWYQQTPGQGLQFLFEYFSETQRNKGNFPGRFSGRQFSNSRSEMNVSTLELGDSALYLCASSPDFVGRNSNQPQHFGDGTRLSIL.

This rearrangement joins TRBV15 to TRBJ2-1, with 10 bases that match TRBD2. This CDR3 spans 16 amino acids. The V and J ends lost 2 bases and 9 bases, in that order; junction bases with no gene match: 10. Per germline, CDR1 LNHNV and CDR2 YYDKDF (reference sequence). CDR3 nucleotides: TGTGCCACCAGCAGACCCTCTAGCGGGAGTGGATTTGAGCAGTTCTTC. Translating gives CATSRPSSGSGFEQFF.

The chain links TRBV10-3 to TRBJ2-5; D is ambiguous. The CDR3 loop spans 14 amino acids. V was trimmed by 4 bases and J by 11 bases, leaving 20 bases between them. CDR1 is ENHRY and CDR2 is SYGVKD in the germline V gene. The CDR3 protein is CAISVKGPINEQYF. Written as DNA, the CDR3 is TGTGCCATCAGTGTTAAGGGCCCAATCAATGAGCAGTACTTC.

V is TRBV7-9 and J is TRBJ2-7; perhaps D is TRBD1 or TRBD2 (5 bases each). The length of the CDR3 is 13 residues. The V end lost 5 bases, the J end lost 3 bases, and 11 bases lay between the germline ends. Germline lookup yields CDR1 SEHNR and CDR2 FQNEAQ (reference sequence). CDR3 sequence reads: CASSPGTFYEQYF. The DNA for the CDR3 is TGTGCCAGCAGCCCTGGGACCTTCTACGAGCAGTACTTC.

This clonotype occurred a few times. The chain recombines TRBV4-2 with TRBJ2-1; TRBD2 matches 8 bases. Germline loops: CDR1 LGHNA, CDR2 YNFKEQ. This CDR3 contains 11 residues. CDR3 loop: CGSGSGNEQFF. The DNA of the CDR3 is TGTGGAAGCGGGAGCGGCAATGAGCAGTTCTTC.

This clonotype was counted once. V gene TRBV6-1 combines with J gene TRBJ1-1; D is unclear. The length of the CDR3 is 14 residues. Germline assignment: CDR1 MNHNS and CDR2 SASEGT. V lost 6 bases to trimming and J lost 4 bases, with 15 bases between them. This CDR3 reads CASSARVDGTEAFF. CDR3 coding DNA: TGTGCCAGCAGCGCCCGGGTGGACGGCACTGAAGCTTTCTTT.

This clonotype was picked up many times. The gene calls are TRBV6-2 or TRBV6-3 and TRBJ2-1; D is possibly TRBD1 (6 bases). Germline CDR1 is MNHEY and CDR2 is SVGEGT. The CDR3 is made up of 13 amino acids. The V and J ends lost 6 bases and 6 bases respectively, with 12 bases between them. The CDR3 nucleotides read TGTGCCAGCAGGGACAGAACGACCAATGAGCAGTTCTTC. Residues: CASRDRTTNEQFF.

The rearrangement joins TRBV9 to TRBJ2-1; D is perhaps TRBD2 (6 bases). Trimming cost V 3 bases and J 3 bases, with 19 bases left between them. CDR1 and CDR2 (germline): SGDLS, YYNGEE. CDR3 size: 17 residues. The CDR3 loop reads CASSARAGTLIYNEQFF. The DNA for the CDR3 is TGTGCCAGCAGCGCCCGTGCTGGGACTCTGATCTACAATGAGCAGTTCTTC.

The V and J genes are TRBV27 and TRBJ2-1; 7 bases are shared with TRBD2. With V trimmed by 11 bases and J by 0 bases, 22 bases remained unmatched. CDR1 is MNHEY, CDR2 SMNVEV, per germline (reference sequence). This CDR3 is built from 19 residues. CDR3 nucleotides: TGTGCCCCCAAGCTGGGACGGGGGTATGGGGGGGTCTCCTACAATGAGCAGTTCTTC. This encodes CAPKLGRGYGGVSYNEQFF.

J is TRBJ2-5 and V is TRBV6-2 or TRBV6-3; possible D gene TRBD1, 6 bases. The CDR3 totals 15 residues. Looked up from germline, CDR1 is MNHEY and CDR2 is SVGEGT. V lost 5 bases and J lost 0, with 13 bases in between. The CDR3 DNA follows: TGTGCCAGCAGTCCACTCAGGGGATACCAAGAGACCCAGTACTTC. It codes for CASSPLRGYQETQYF.

This chain joins TRBV20-1 and TRBJ2-4; D is unresolved. The CDR3 extends over 14 amino acids. Trimming took off 3 bases at V and 0 bases at J, with 9 bases between the two ends. Germline loops: CDR1 DFQATT, CDR2 SNEGSKA (reference sequence). The CDR3 DNA follows: TGCAGTGCTAGTCCACGGTTAGCCAAAAACATTCAGTACTTC. Its translation: CSASPRLAKNIQYF.

This clonotype has only a few counts. The rearrangement uses TRBV9 and TRBJ2-1; 9 positions agree with TRBD2. The last part of the DNA fits TRBJ2-7 better; the J call may be wrong. CDR1 is SGDLS and CDR2 is YYNGEE in the germline V gene. This CDR3 region has 15 residues. CDR3 protein: CASSVSGGPSNEQYF. The CDR3 DNA reads TGTGCCAGCAGCGTAAGCGGGGGGCCTTCTAATGAGCAGTACTTC.

This clonotype was found a few times. The chain uses TRBV3-1 and TRBJ2-3; TRBD1 is a possible D gene (5 bases). CDR1 LGHDT and CDR2 YNNKEL come from the germline V gene (reference sequence). This CDR3 has 13 amino acids. V lost 1 base and J lost 5, with 7 bases in between. In nucleotides, the CDR3 is TGTGCCAGCAGCCAAGGACAGATAGATACGCAGTATTTT. This translates into CASSQGQIDTQYF.

This clonotype was counted only a few times. This may be a read error, as it is one base from a much larger clone. The CDR3 loop reads CASSLGLHQETQFF. The CDR3 DNA reads TGTGCCAGCAGCCTCGGACTCCACCAAGAGACCCAGTTCTTC. The rearrangement uses TRBV3-1 and TRBJ2-5, with D possibly matching TRBD2 (5 bases). The end of the DNA is better explained by TRBJ2-1, so the J call may be wrong. This CDR3 comprises 14 residues. CDR1 is LGHDT and CDR2 is YNNKEL in the germline V gene (reference sequence).

The chain employs TRBV10-1 and TRBJ1-4, with a tentative D call TRBD1 (5 bases). Trimming shortened V by 4 bases and J by 7 bases, and 13 bases separated the two germline ends. Germline V CDR1 and CDR2: WNHNN, SYGVQD (reference sequence). The CDR3 has 14 residues. The CDR3 loop reads CASSVSRRGEKLFF. CDR3 DNA sequence: TGCGCCAGCAGTGTTTCCAGGAGGGGTGAAAAACTGTTTTTT.

This clonotype was recorded a few times. The chain carries TRBV20-1 and TRBJ2-5, with TRBD2 matching 10 bases. V was clipped by 6 bases and J by 3 bases; unmatched bases: 10. The CDR3 consists of 15 residues. Germline values: CDR1 DFQATT, CDR2 SNEGSKA (reference sequence). The CDR3 is CSARKAGGPKETQYF. For the CDR3, the DNA is TGCAGTGCGAGAAAAGCGGGGGGGCCGAAAGAGACCCAGTACTTC.

This clonotype was detected only a few times. Given a much more abundant clone one base away, this may be a read error. The chain uses TRBV28 and TRBJ2-1, with D perhaps TRBD1 or TRBD2 (5 bases each). Germline CDR1 and CDR2: MDHEN and SYDVKM. The CDR3 is made up of 13 amino acids. Trimming shortened V by 3 bases and J by 4 bases, and 7 bases separated the two germline ends. CDR3 loop: CASSFWGYNEQFF. DNA for the CDR3: TGTGCCAGCAGTTTTTGGGGGTACAATGAGCAGTTCTTC.